The 22 T cell receptor beta chains reported below all come from one sample, sequenced in a study of blood T cell repertoires in COVID-19. The table came from immunoSEQ multiplex PCR; TCRdb's copy has only in-frame clones and leaves some out. The table has some 350,000 clones, around 86% seen once; the top ten hold under 3%. The sequencing input was peripheral blood. The receptors derive from a human donor in a cohort sampled during active COVID-19.

The chain employs TRBV27 and TRBJ1-5, with D perhaps TRBD1 (5 bases). Germline lookup yields CDR1 MNHEY and CDR2 SMNVEV (reference sequence). With 5 bases removed from V and 0 bases from J, the gap between germline ends came to 11 bases. This CDR3 region has 15 residues. The CDR3 region is CASSPGDVSNQPQHF. Here the CDR3 DNA reads TGTGCCAGCAGTCCGGGGGACGTTAGCAATCAGCCCCAGCATTTT.

This chain uses TRBV9 with TRBJ1-6; 12 bases agree with TRBD1. V dropped 4 bases and J dropped 10; count of bases not matched to a gene: 15. This CDR3 has 18 residues. The germline gives CDR1 SGDLS, CDR2 YYNGEE. The DNA of the CDR3 is TGTGCCAGCAGCCCCAAGGGTGGGACAGGGGGCCCCGGATCACCCCTCCACTTT. Its translation: CASSPKGGTGGPGSPLHF. The entire variable domain, with the rest obtained from reference TRBV9 and TRBJ1-6, is as follows: DSGVTQTPKHLITATGQRVTLRCSPRSGDLSVYWYQQSLDQGLQFLIQYYNGEERAKGNILERFSAQQFPDLHSELNLSSLELGDSALYFCASSPKGGTGGPGSPLHFGNGTRLTVT.

J is TRBJ1-5 and V is TRBV4-1; the D gene is possibly TRBD1 (6 bases). The V end lost 4 bases, the J end lost 7 bases, and 17 bases lay between the germline ends. The germline CDR1 and CDR2 sequences are MGHRA and YSYEKL. This CDR3 region has 15 residues. The CDR3 is CASSPRDKGGQPQHF. The CDR3 DNA sequence: TGCGCCAGCAGCCCACGGGACAAGGGCGGACAGCCCCAGCATTTT.

The V call is TRBV4-1, the J call TRBJ2-3; 13 bases are a match to TRBD2. The ends lost 4 bases at V and 6 bases at J; junction bases unmatched: 1. The V gene's germline CDR1 is MGHRA and CDR2 YSYEKL. The CDR3 runs 14 residues. The CDR3: CASSLGLAGDTQYF. The CDR3 bases are TGCGCCAGCAGCCTGGGACTAGCGGGGGATACGCAGTATTTT.

The rearrangement joins TRBV2 to TRBJ1-2, with D possibly TRBD1 on 6 matching bases. CDR3 size: 14 residues. V lost 8 bases and J 8 bases, leaving 21 bases between the germline ends. Germline assignment: CDR1 SNHLY and CDR2 FYNNEI. The CDR3 DNA reads TGTGCCAGCGAGCATAGCGGGGGGCAGGGCGGCTACACCTTC. It translates to CASEHSGGQGGYTF.

This chain joins TRBV27 and TRBJ1-5; 7 nucleotides match TRBD1. The germline gives CDR1 MNHEY, CDR2 SMNVEV (reference sequence). V gave up 5 bases and J gave up 2 bases; unmatched junction bases: 3. This CDR3 spans 14 amino acids. CDR3: CASSPGTGNQPQHF. The CDR3 coding sequence is TGTGCCAGCAGTCCCGGGACAGGCAATCAGCCCCAGCATTTT.

This chain connects TRBV13 to TRBJ2-1; TRBD2 might be the D (5 bases). CDR1 and CDR2 from the germline V gene are PRHDT and FYEKMQ (reference sequence). The germline V and J ends were trimmed by 7 bases and 4 bases, with 17 bases remaining between them. The CDR3 spans 15 residues. The CDR3 DNA reads as TGTGCCAGCACCCCGGGGTCCCAAGCTTACAATGAGCAGTTCTTC. It encodes CASTPGSQAYNEQFF.

The chain couples TRBV5-1 to TRBJ2-2; D may be TRBD1 (5 bases). V was trimmed by 4 bases and J by 7 bases, leaving 26 bases between them. The CDR3 has 18 amino acids. From germline, CDR1 is SGHRS and CDR2 YFSETQ. CDR3 nucleotide sequence: TGCGCCAGCAGCCCCTCGGACAACAGTTTACAGTTGGGCGGGGAGCTGTTTTTT. Its protein product is CASSPSDNSLQLGGELFF. Together with reference TRBV5-1 and TRBJ2-2, the CDR3 gives the full variable domain: KAGVTQTPRYLIKTRGQQVTLSCSPISGHRSVSWYQQTPGQGLQFLFEYFSETQRNKGNFPGRFSGRQFSNSRSEMNVSTLELGDSALYLCASSPSDNSLQLGGELFFGEGSRLTVL.

This clone was observed a handful of times. V gene TRBV7-2 combines with J gene TRBJ1-1, with no clear D. V lost 1 base and J lost 4, with 13 bases in between. The CDR3 runs to 15 residues. Germline V lookup: CDR1 SGHTA, CDR2 FQGNSA. In DNA, the CDR3 is TGTGCCAGCAGCTTAGATGGCAGACAAGCCACTGAAGCTTTCTTT. This codes for CASSLDGRQATEAFF.

The rearrangement uses TRBV19 and TRBJ1-5; no firm D call. V gave up 2 bases and J gave up 5 bases, with 10 bases separating them. There are 14 residues in the CDR3. Germline values: CDR1 LNHDA, CDR2 SQIVND (reference sequence). The chain's CDR3 is CASSIFSGYQPQHF. In nucleotides, the CDR3 is TGTGCCAGTAGTATATTCTCGGGGTATCAGCCCCAGCATTTT.

The rearrangement links TRBV11-2 to TRBJ2-7, with 9 bases fitting TRBD2. Unmatched junction bases numbered 3, after V lost 3 bases and J lost 3 bases. The germline gives CDR1 SGHAT, CDR2 FQNNGV. This CDR3 region has 14 residues. In DNA form, the CDR3 reads TGTGCCAGCAGCTTTCGAGCGGGAGGCTACGAGCAGTACTTC. Its protein product is CASSFRAGGYEQYF. Full variable domain (missing parts from reference TRBV11-2 and TRBJ2-7): EAGVAQSPRYKIIEKRQSVAFWCNPISGHATLYWYQQILGQGPKLLIQFQNNGVVDDSQLPKDRFSAERLKGVDSTLKIQPAKLEDSAVYLCASSFRAGGYEQYFGPGTRLTVT.

Details on this clone: In the same sample, other DNA sequences code for this CDR3. This chain uses TRBV7-3 with TRBJ2-7; D unresolved. From germline, CDR1 is SGHTA and CDR2 FQGTGA. This CDR3 comprises 13 residues. V lost 2 bases, J lost 3 bases, and 8 bases lay in between. The chain's CDR3 is CASSLGRNYEQYF. The CDR3 coding sequence is TGTGCCAGCAGCTTAGGCAGAAACTACGAGCAGTACTTC.

The chain combines TRBV19 with TRBJ2-7, with D possibly TRBD2 on 5 matching bases. The CDR3 is 14 residues long. Germline-derived CDR1 and CDR2 are LNHDA and SQIVND (reference sequence). V was trimmed by 3 bases and J by 0 bases, leaving 9 bases between them. The chain's CDR3 is CASSMREASYEQYF. CDR3 sequence (DNA): TGTGCCAGTAGTATGAGGGAAGCCTCCTACGAGCAGTACTTC.

This chain connects TRBV4-1 to TRBJ1-3, with no clear D. The V gene's germline CDR1 is MGHRA and CDR2 YSYEKL. CDR3 length: 17 amino acids. V lost 2 bases and J lost 2, with 16 bases in between. The CDR3 region is CASSQPPRDVPGNTIYF. CDR3 in DNA: TGCGCCAGCAGCCAACCCCCTCGGGATGTACCTGGAAACACCATATATTTT.

The rearrangement uses TRBV30 and TRBJ2-5; TRBD2 matches 9 bases. Germline assignment: CDR1 GTSNPN and CDR2 SVGIG (reference sequence). J was trimmed by 4 bases and V by 3 bases; bases with no gene match: 15. This CDR3 has 17 amino acids. CDR3: CAWSGSGGPLLPETQYF. The CDR3 coding sequence is TGTGCCTGGAGCGGCAGCGGGGGGCCTTTACTCCCAGAGACCCAGTACTTC.

This clone appeared a single time. The rearrangement links TRBV29-1 to TRBJ1-2; unclear D gene. CDR3 length: 13 amino acids. V was shortened by 0 bases and J by 8 bases, with 13 bases between the two germline ends. Per the germline V gene, CDR1 is SQVTM and CDR2 is ANQGSEA. CDR3 DNA sequence: TGCAGCGTTGAAGATCGAGTCTCATTAGGCTACACCTTC. Encoded protein: CSVEDRVSLGYTF.

The rearrangement joins TRBV6-5 to TRBJ2-7; 7 bases match TRBD2. The CDR3 is 12 residues long. Germline CDR1 and CDR2: MNHEY and SVGAGI. With V trimmed by 7 bases and J by 4 bases, 4 bases remained unmatched. CDR3 sequence: CASTWTSYEQYF. CDR3 in DNA: TGTGCCAGCACGTGGACTAGTTACGAGCAGTACTTC.

J is TRBJ1-2 and V is TRBV11-2; D ambiguous. Trimming took 5 bases from V and 3 from J, leaving 10 bases between them. Germline V gives CDR1 SGHAT, CDR2 FQNNGV. The CDR3 has 13 residues. CDR3 sequence (DNA): TGTGCCAGCAGCACCGGGGTCGACTATGGCTACACCTTC. Residues: CASSTGVDYGYTF.

The chain combines TRBV30 with TRBJ1-6, with a tentative D call TRBD1 (5 bases). This CDR3 is built from 18 residues. In germline, CDR1 is GTSNPN, CDR2 SVGIG (reference sequence). Trimming took off 2 bases at V and 0 bases at J, with 17 bases between the two ends. This CDR3 reads CAWSRGGESSSYNSPLHF. The CDR3 DNA sequence: TGTGCCTGGAGTCGGGGGGGGGAATCGAGCTCCTATAATTCACCCCTCCACTTT.

A word on this clone: The same CDR3 can be traced to other DNA sequences in this sample. The V and J genes are TRBV7-2 and TRBJ2-7; the match to TRBD2 covers 8 bases. In germline, CDR1 is SGHTA, CDR2 FQGNSA. V was clipped by 5 bases and J by 1 base; unmatched bases: 7. The CDR3 spans 15 residues. CDR3 coding DNA: TGTGCCAGCAGCCTTACGAGCGGGGGATCCTACGAGCAGTACTTC. Translated, it gives CASSLTSGGSYEQYF.

This chain connects TRBV6-5 to TRBJ1-2; D unresolved. Deletions cut 7 bases from V and 3 bases from J, with 18 bases between. CDR1 MNHEY and CDR2 SVGAGI come from the germline V gene. The CDR3 sequence is 15 residues long. The CDR3 protein is CASTRGSRGYYGYTF. In DNA form, the CDR3 reads TGTGCCAGCACGCGCGGATCGAGAGGGTACTATGGCTACACCTTC.

The J gene is TRBJ1-1, the V gene TRBV2; 8 bases map to TRBD1. The CDR3 contains 18 residues. Germline CDR1 is SNHLY and CDR2 is FYNNEI. V trimming: 4 bases; J trimming: 0 bases; junction bases outside the gene matches: 13. CDR3 sequence reads: CASSATGGRSRLNTEAFF. CDR3 sequence (DNA): TGTGCCAGCAGTGCCACAGGGGGTCGCTCGCGCTTGAACACTGAAGCTTTCTTT. The whole variable domain, remainder taken from reference TRBV2 and TRBJ1-1, is EPEVTQTPSHQVTQMGQEVILRCVPISNHLYFYWYRQILGQKVEFLVSFYNNEISEKSEIFDDQFSVERPDGSNFTLKIRSTKLEDSAMYFCASSATGGRSRLNTEAFFGQGTRLTVV.